This TCR beta chain is drawn from a study of T cells in Graves' hyperthyroidism and ophthalmopathy. Study-wide background: Blood was drawn when the patient was first diagnosed and still untreated.

Amplified TCR beta CDR3 regions came from RNA transcripts. During a first-round RT-PCR of the TCR CDR3, the HTBI primer set was used. TCRdb processed the multiplex PCR reads anew with MiXCR; each CDR3 protein has one entry. This table holds 93,000 or so distinct CDR3 sequences, over 45% found once. Stable Graves' hyperthyroidism denoted no ophthalmopathy progression over 18 months. For the diagnoses, clinical symptoms, serum thyroxine and TRAb, thyroid ultrasound and orbital computed tomography were used. The authors obtained PBMCs from about 9 ml of fresh peripheral blood. This clonotype appeared many times. Trimming took 6 bases from V and 3 from J; bases not matched to a gene: 11. Germline lookup yields CDR1 DFQATT and CDR2 SNEGSKA (reference sequence). CDR3 size: 16 residues.

The V and J genes are TRBV20-1 and TRBJ2-3, with 11 bases identical to TRBD1. This sequence originates from a man in his forties or fifties with Graves' hyperthyroidism. Sequenced: blood. The chain's CDR3 is CSAQPGQGAVTDTQYF. CDR3 nucleotide sequence: TGCAGTGCACAGCCCGGACAGGGGGCTGTAACAGATACGCAGTATTTT.